This TCR beta chain was captured in a study of T cell changes during pregnancy in multiple sclerosis (dated by TCRdb to between 2017 and 2020). At the level of the whole study: Changes in the T cell repertoire over the course of pregnancy were examined in this study in women with multiple sclerosis.

Counted from cysteine to phenylalanine, this CDR3 has 14 amino acids. The sequence is cut down to CDR3 DNA, 42 bases in frame from base 1. The junction carries 8 bases between V and J, which are trimmed by 1 base and 2 bases respectively. CDR1 and CDR2 are read off the germline V gene as KGHSH and LQKENI. As regards this clone: No antigen is known for it. One base away there is no much larger clone; base qualities are not given.

Libraries were constructed by the immunoSEQ multiplex PCR assay. TCRdb stores this immuneACCESS table with in-frame sequences only. Part of the clones is absent; in the studies checked, under half of the shortfall reflects unresolved V genes, and no reason is known for the rest. This sample comprises about 59,000 clones, 90% to 95% of them detected only once. The top ten clonotypes cover about 0.85% of the sample. Recombination connected TRBV18 to TRBJ1-1; the D gene is perhaps TRBD1, on 5 matching bases. The sample consisted of peripheral blood, taken before pregnancy. This clonotype was obtained from a female donor with multiple sclerosis, enrolled in a pregnancy study. The DNA sequence follows: TGTGCCAGCTCACCACAAGGACACAACACTGAAGCTTTCTTT. It encodes CASSPQGHNTEAFF. Outside the CDR3, residues come from the reference TRBV18 and TRBJ1-1 proteins, so the full variable domain is: NAGVMQNPRHLVRRRGQEARLRCSPMKGHSHVYWYRQLPEEGLKFMVYLQKENIIDESGMPKERFSAEFPKEGPSILRIQQVVRGDSAAYFCASSPQGHNTEAFFGQGTRLTVV.